What follows is one TCR beta chain and its context. Its antigen remains unidentified. The sample originates from a study of cytomegalovirus exposure and HLA in healthy donors. Broader study findings: Fewer N-insertions (relative to the roughly 700-donor mean) were reportedly seen in an Asian-associated ancestry cluster in a later analysis.

13 Jbeta primers and 60 Vbeta primers were used for the PCR. Assay used: immunoSEQ multiplex PCR; TCRdb lists only in-frame clones, some missing. This table has 95,000 to 150,000 clones, about 79% appearing once. The sample was PBMCs. The TCR sequence derives from a man between 45 and 60 years old in good health and CMV-seronegative.

The DNA of the CDR3 is TGTGCCAGCAGCTCTTCGGGCCCTCCCGGGGGGCCCACAGATACGCAGTATTTT. It specifies CASSSSGPPGGPTDTQYF. The gene calls are TRBV7-3 and TRBJ2-3; tentative D call: TRBD2 (7 bases). The CDR3 is made up of 18 amino acids. Germline CDR1 and CDR2: SGHTA and FQGTGA. Trimming pared 4 bases from V and 2 bases from J, leaving 22 bases between.